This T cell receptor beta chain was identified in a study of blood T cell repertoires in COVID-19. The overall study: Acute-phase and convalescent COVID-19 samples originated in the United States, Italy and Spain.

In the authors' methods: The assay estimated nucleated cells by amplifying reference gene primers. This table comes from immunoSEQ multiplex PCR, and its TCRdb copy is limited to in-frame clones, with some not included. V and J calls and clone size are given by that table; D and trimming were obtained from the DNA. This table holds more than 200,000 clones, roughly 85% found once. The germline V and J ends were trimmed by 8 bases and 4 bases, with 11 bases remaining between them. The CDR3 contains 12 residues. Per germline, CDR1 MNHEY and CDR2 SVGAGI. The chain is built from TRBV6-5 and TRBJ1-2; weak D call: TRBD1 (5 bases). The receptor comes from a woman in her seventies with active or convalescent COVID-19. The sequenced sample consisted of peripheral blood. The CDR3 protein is CASGRVGYGYTF. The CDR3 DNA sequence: TGTGCCAGCGGCAGGGTTGGCTATGGCTACACCTTC.